This paragraph covers one T cell receptor beta chain sequence. The data originate from a study of T cell responses to AZD1222 COVID-19 vaccine. Repertoires were generated with immunoSEQ multiplex PCR, while TCRdb's copy carries only in-frame clones and drops some. In the table there are some 130,000 clones, about 90% of which are singletons. Germline V gene sequence: CDR1 MGHDK, CDR2 SYGVNS. CDR3 length: 16 residues. Trimming left V 0 bases short and J 3 bases short, with 12 bases between. The sample was peripheral blood, taken on day 0 of AZD1222 vaccination. This clonotype was obtained from an adult in good health. The chain employs TRBV25-1 and TRBJ2-1; weak D call: TRBD1 (5 bases). The CDR3 protein is CASSEYRGPDYNEQFF. CDR3 nucleotide sequence: TGTGCCAGCAGTGAATATAGGGGCCCCGACTACAATGAGCAGTTCTTC.